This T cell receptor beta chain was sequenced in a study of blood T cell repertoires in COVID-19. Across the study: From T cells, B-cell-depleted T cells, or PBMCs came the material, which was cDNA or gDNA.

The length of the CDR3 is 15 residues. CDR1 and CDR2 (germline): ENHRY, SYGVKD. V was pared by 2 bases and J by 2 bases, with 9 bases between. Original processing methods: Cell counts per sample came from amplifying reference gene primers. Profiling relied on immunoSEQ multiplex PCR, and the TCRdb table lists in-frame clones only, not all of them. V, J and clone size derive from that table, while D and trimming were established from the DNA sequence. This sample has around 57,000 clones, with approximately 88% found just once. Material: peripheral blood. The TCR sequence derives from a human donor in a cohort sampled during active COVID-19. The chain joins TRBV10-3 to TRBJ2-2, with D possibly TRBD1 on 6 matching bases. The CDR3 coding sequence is TGTGCCATCAGTGAGGGACAGATTAACACCGGGGAGCTGTTTTTT. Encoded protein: CAISEGQINTGELFF.